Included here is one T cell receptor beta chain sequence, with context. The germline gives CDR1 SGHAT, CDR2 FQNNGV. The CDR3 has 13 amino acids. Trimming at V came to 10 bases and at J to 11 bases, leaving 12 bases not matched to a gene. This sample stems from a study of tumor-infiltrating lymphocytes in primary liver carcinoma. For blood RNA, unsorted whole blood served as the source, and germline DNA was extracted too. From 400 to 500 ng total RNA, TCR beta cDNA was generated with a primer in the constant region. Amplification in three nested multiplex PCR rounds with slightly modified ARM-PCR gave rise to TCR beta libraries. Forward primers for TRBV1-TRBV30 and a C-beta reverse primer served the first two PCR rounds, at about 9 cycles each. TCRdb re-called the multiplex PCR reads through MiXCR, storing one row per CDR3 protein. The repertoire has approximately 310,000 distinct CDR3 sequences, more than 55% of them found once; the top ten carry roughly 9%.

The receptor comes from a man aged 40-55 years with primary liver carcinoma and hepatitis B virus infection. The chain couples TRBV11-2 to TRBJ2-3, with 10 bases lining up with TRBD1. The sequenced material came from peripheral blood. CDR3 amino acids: CAIETGGLGRQYF. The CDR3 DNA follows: TGTGCCATCGAGACAGGGGGCCTTGGAAGGCAGTATTTT.